The clone carrying this T cell receptor beta chain was seen repeatedly, ten times or more. What it recognizes is unknown. Points from the study as a whole: Tumor memory CD4+ T cell TCR gene usage was found to cluster with blood and lymph node memory CD4+ cells and with lymph node naive CD4+ cells.

V trimming: 0 bases; J trimming: 2 bases; junction bases outside the gene matches: 7. Germline V gene lookup returns CDR1 DFQATT and CDR2 SNEGSKA (reference sequence). The CDR3 length is 15 residues. Naive CD4+ cells had CD25+ Tregs removed. Constant-region reverse primers amplified full-length variable regions, followed by semi-nested Nested Universal Primer A PCR. In TCRdb, the 5' RACE reads were re-called with MiXCR into one record per CDR3 protein. The profile shows under 35,000 distinct CDR3 sequences, roughly 25% of them singletons. This TCR came from a female donor with breast cancer. This chain joins TRBV20-1 and TRBJ2-7, with 7 nucleotides matching TRBD2. Sequencing input: naive CD4+ T cells sorted from a lymph node. Stated subset: naive CD4+ T cells, CD4+CD45RA+CD25-. DNA for the CDR3: TGCAGTGCTAGAGATTTGCAGCGGGAAGCCTACGAGCAGTACTTC. This sequence encodes CSARDLQREAYEQYF.